Detailed here is one T cell receptor (beta chain). The sample is drawn from a study of blood T cell repertoires in COVID-19. Background on the study: Material from acute and convalescent COVID-19 was sourced from the United States, Italy and Spain. In each case, the material was cDNA or gDNA derived from T cells, B-cell-depleted T cells, or PBMCs.

Per the authors' pipeline: Nucleated cell counts were estimated from reference gene primer amplification. The table came from immunoSEQ multiplex PCR; TCRdb's copy has only in-frame clones and leaves some out. The DNA gave D and trimming, while V, J and clone size come from that table. The sample includes approximately 300,000 clones, 75% to 90% seen only once; the top ten take about 4.6%. CDR1 SNHLY and CDR2 FYNNEI come from the germline V gene. Trimming removed 2 bases from V and 3 bases from J, with 8 bases in between. There are 14 residues in the CDR3. The sequence was obtained from a middle-aged man with acute or convalescent COVID-19. The sample consisted of peripheral blood. V is TRBV2 and J is TRBJ1-3; D remains unclear. CDR3 sequence: CASSERSSGNTIYF. As DNA, the CDR3 is TGTGCCAGCAGTGAACGGTCGAGTGGAAACACCATATATTTT.